Listed below are T cell receptor beta chains from one sample, sequenced in a study of blood T cell repertoires in COVID-19. Method: immunoSEQ multiplex PCR; TCRdb's copy keeps in-frame clones and lacks some. The sample consists of approximately 120,000 clones, about 74% of them appearing once. The sequencing sample was made of peripheral blood. Receptors were obtained from a man aged 80 or over with COVID-19, enrolled during active disease. The CDR3 runs from the conserved cysteine through the conserved F or W. Each record gives: V gene, CDR3 protein.

V gene: TRBV6-5
CDR3 protein: CASRIPGLASHEQFF

V gene: TRBV24-1
CDR3 protein: CATSDFGGRGNEQFF

V gene: TRBV3-1/TRBV3-2
CDR3 protein: CASSLTTGFSGNTIYF

V gene: TRBV6-6
CDR3 protein: CASTPGGSGRGDEQFF

V gene: TRBV6-6
CDR3 protein: CASSRLAESGLGEQFF

V gene: TRBV29-1
CDR3 protein: CSVVQGTGQPQHF

V gene: TRBV11-3
CDR3 protein: CASSKGQGYEQYF

V gene: TRBV6-6
CDR3 protein: CASSDAGSVPTEAFF

V gene: TRBV6-6
CDR3 protein: CASSYSPSGQETQYF

V gene: TRBV2
CDR3 protein: CASSEGGVGGTPYEQYF

V gene: TRBV2
CDR3 protein: CASSDIAGSSYEQYF

V gene: TRBV3-1/TRBV3-2
CDR3 protein: CAIGSGRALETQYF

V gene: TRBV4-2
CDR3 protein: CASSQVSSASSYEQYF

V gene: TRBV4-1
CDR3 protein: CASSQDRGVSSYNEQFF

V gene: TRBV7-2
CDR3 protein: CASSSVGAGREKLFF